This section outlines one T cell receptor (beta chain) sequence together with its context. Its antigen specificity is not known. Base qualities are missing; no much larger clone stands one base away. On a MiSeq, deep resolution sequencing aimed for a depth between 1 in 1 million and 1 in 200,000 T cells, with each clonotype covered about 9.9x on average. The immunoSEQ hsTCRB Kit was used to generate TCR beta libraries. Per the authors' processing: ImmunoSEQ Data Assistant and ImmunoSEQ Analyzer were used for data analysis, and V, D and J genes were assigned according to IMGT definitions. Clonality was computed as one minus normalized Shannon entropy of productive rearrangement frequencies, ranging from 0 to 1. Only overrepresented clonotypes making up at least 0.05% of the repertoire of each patient were included in the public clonotype analysis. Fewer than 15 repertoires from age-matched healthy donors, obtained from immuneACCESS, served as clonality controls. TCRdb provides this immuneACCESS table in a form limited to in-frame rearrangements. Some clones are lacking; in checked studies, under half of them reflect an unresolved V gene, and why the rest are absent is not known. The V and J calls and clone size come from that table; D and trimming were worked out from the DNA. Counted in this sample were about 330,000 clones; roughly 71% of them appeared once. Clones ranked in the top ten supply about 5.9% of the sample.

Around 1.8 micrograms of genomic DNA were extracted from cryopreserved PBMCs for TCR beta library preparation. Longitudinal blood samples from CLL patients receiving ibrutinib monotherapy were subjected to high-throughput TCR beta sequencing. The patients took part in an open-label, single-center phase 2 trial of ibrutinib monotherapy. This entry comes from a study of cytotoxic CD8 clonotypes in ibrutinib-treated CLL (dated by TCRdb to the early 2020s). Regarding the complete study: The cohort was composed of 11 relapsed/refractory and around 14 treatment-naive patients; IGHV unmutated status was identified in 17 patients. Partial responses were observed in some 24 patients and complete responses in 2; after a median follow-up of about 69 months, remission was maintained in approximately 14 patients and progression was observed in some twelve. The response samples were drawn at a median of 12 months into treatment, with a range of roughly 6 to 36 months. On average, each sample yielded roughly 250,000 productive templates and roughly 95,000 productive rearrangements. Of the approximately 90 participants in the trial, roughly 25 had longitudinal samples available. Cryopreserved peripheral blood mononuclear cells were obtained prior to treatment, at the time of response, and at either disease progression or sustained remission. Every sample from remission and from progressive disease was obtained while the patients were still on ibrutinib. The paper's findings and limits, for the study overall: Sampling times were not matched between sustained-remission and progressing patients, and lymph node repertoires were not studied. Baseline clonality exceeded that of age-matched healthy donors and correlated strongly with circulating CD8+ T-cell counts. Public clonotypes were rare and either contracted or stayed stable during treatment, and the rise in clonality at ibrutinib response reflected the expansion of private clonotypes. An increase in clonality was observed at ibrutinib response, with clonality remaining stable during sustained remission and falling back toward baseline at progression.

At the junction V is shortened by 2 bases and J by 6 bases, with 22 bases in between. As encoded in the germline V gene, CDR1 is MGHDK while CDR2 is SYGVNS. Its CDR3 holds 17 amino acids, cysteine through phenylalanine. The retained sequence is limited to the CDR3, 51 bases, with the frame set at the first base. The source was PBMCs, collected after 36 months of ibrutinib treatment. The chain couples TRBV25-1 to TRBJ1-2, with a weak D call of TRBD1 (6 bases match). The origin of this receptor is a human donor with chronic lymphocytic leukemia. The CDR3 reads CASSEGIRYGGANGYTF. The nucleotide sequence reads TGTGCCAGCAGTGAAGGGATCAGATATGGGGGGGCTAATGGCTACACCTTC.